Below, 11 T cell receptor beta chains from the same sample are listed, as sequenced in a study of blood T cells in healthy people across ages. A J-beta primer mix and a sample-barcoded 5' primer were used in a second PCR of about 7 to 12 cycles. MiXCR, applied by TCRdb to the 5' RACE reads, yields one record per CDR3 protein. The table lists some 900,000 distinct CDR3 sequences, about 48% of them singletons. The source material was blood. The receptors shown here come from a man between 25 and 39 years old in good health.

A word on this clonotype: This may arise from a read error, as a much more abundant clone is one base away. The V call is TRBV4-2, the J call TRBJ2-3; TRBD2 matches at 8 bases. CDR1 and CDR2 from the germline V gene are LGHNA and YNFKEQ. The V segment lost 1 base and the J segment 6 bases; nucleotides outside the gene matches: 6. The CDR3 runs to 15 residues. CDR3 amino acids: CASSQGGLVSDTQYF. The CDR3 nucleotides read TGTGCCAGCAGCCAAGGGGGACTAGTCAGCGATACGCAGTATTTT.

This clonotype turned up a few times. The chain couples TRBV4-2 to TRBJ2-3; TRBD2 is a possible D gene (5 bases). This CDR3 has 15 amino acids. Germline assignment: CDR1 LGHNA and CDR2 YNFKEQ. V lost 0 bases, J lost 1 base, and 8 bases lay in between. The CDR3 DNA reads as TGTGCCAGCAGCCAAGAAGTCGGGGGCACAGATACGCAGTATTTT. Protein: CASSQEVGGTDTQYF.

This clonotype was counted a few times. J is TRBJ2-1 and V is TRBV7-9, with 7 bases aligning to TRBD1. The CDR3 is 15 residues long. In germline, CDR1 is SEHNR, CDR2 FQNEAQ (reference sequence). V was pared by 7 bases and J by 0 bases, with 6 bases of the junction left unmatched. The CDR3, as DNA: TGTGCCAGCATAATACAGGGGAGCTCCTACAATGAGCAGTTCTTC. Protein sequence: CASIIQGSSYNEQFF. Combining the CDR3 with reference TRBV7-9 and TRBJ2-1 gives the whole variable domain DTGVSQNPRHKITKRGQNVTFRCDPISEHNRLYWYRQTLGQGPEFLTYFQNEAQLEKSRLLSDRFSAERPKGSFSTLEIQRTEQGDSAMYLCASIIQGSSYNEQFFGPGTRLTVL.

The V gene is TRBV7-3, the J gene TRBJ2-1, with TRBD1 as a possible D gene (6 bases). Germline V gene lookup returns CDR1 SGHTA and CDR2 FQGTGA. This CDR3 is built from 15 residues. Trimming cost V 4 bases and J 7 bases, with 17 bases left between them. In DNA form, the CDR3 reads TGTGCCAGCAGCTCACTAGAGGGGGTTGGGAATGAGCAGTTCTTC. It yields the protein CASSSLEGVGNEQFF. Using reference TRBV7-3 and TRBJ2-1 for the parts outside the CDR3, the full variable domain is GAGVSQTPSNKVTEKGKYVELRCDPISGHTALYWYRQSLGQGPEFLIYFQGTGAADDSGLPNDRFFAVRPEGSVSTLKIQRTERGDSAVYLCASSSLEGVGNEQFFGPGTRLTVL.

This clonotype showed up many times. The DNA for the CDR3 is TGTGCCAGCAGTGAATCCCCATCAGGCGAGACCCAGTACTTC. This codes for CASSESPSGETQYF. The chain carries TRBV2 and TRBJ2-5; D not resolved. The CDR3 consists of 14 residues. V shed 2 bases and J shed 5 bases, with 12 bases lying between them. The germline V gene has CDR1 SNHLY and CDR2 FYNNEI.

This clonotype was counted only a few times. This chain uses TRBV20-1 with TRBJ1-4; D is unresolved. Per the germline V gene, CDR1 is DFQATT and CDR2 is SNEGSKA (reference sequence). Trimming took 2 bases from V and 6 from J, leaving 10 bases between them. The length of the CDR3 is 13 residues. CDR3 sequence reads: CSARWQEDEKLFF. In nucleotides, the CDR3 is TGCAGTGCTAGATGGCAGGAGGATGAAAAACTGTTTTTT.

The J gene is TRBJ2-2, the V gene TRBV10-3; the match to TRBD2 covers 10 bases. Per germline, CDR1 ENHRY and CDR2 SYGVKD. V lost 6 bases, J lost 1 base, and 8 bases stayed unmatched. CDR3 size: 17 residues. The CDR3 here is CAISRAASGGNTGELFF. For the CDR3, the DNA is TGTGCCATCAGCCGAGCGGCTAGCGGGGGGAACACCGGGGAGCTGTTTTTT.

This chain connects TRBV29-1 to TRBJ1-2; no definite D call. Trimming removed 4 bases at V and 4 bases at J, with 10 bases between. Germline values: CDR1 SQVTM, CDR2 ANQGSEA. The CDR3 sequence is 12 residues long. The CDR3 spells CSVVGRGYGYTF. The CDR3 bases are TGCAGCGTTGTCGGGCGCGGCTATGGCTACACCTTC.

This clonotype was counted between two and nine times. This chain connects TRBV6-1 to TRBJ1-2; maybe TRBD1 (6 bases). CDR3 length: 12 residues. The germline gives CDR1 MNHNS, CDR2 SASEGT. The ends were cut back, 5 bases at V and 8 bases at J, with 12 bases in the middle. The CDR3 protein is CASSPGTWGYTF. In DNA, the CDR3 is TGTGCCAGCAGTCCGGGGACATGGGGCTACACCTTC.

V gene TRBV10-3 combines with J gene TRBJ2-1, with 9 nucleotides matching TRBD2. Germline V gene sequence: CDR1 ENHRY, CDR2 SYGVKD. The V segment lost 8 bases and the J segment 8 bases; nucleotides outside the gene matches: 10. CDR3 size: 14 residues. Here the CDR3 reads CAIRQAGGPDEQFF. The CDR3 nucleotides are TGTGCCATCCGGCAGGCGGGGGGGCCCGATGAGCAGTTCTTC.

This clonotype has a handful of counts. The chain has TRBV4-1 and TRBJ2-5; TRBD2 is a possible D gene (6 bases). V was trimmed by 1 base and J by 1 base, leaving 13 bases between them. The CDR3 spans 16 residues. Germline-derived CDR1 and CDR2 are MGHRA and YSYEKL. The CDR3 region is CASSQGLRGGQETQYF. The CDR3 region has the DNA TGCGCCAGCAGCCAAGGTCTGCGGGGAGGCCAAGAGACCCAGTACTTC.